Listed below are T cell receptor beta chains from one sample, sequenced in a study of T cells expressing NK-cell markers. TCRdb processed the 5' RACE reads again and assigns one entry to each CDR3 protein, with no DNA. The sample includes 200,000 to 300,000 distinct CDR3 sequences. The specimen sequenced was blood T cells: a sorted CD56 or NKG2C T cell subset, CD4+ or CD8+ T cells, or bulk PBMC T cells (not recorded which). All receptors derive from a man aged 18 to 30 in good health. The CDR3 runs from the conserved cysteine through the conserved F or W.

j_call: TRBJ2-3; v_call: TRBV5-4; cdr3_aa: CASSLGPSGNTQYF
j_call: TRBJ1-2; v_call: TRBV6-5; cdr3_aa: CASSYTSGGGDYGYTF
j_call: TRBJ2-5; v_call: TRBV5-1; cdr3_aa: CASSDGTAETQYF
j_call: TRBJ2-1; v_call: TRBV30; cdr3_aa: CAWSAPTGGLFF
j_call: TRBJ2-7; v_call: TRBV5-1; cdr3_aa: CASSSILVREQYF
j_call: TRBJ1-5; v_call: TRBV6-1; cdr3_aa: CASVLSSNQPQHF
j_call: TRBJ2-1; v_call: TRBV5-1; cdr3_aa: CASSLATTLNNEQFF
j_call: TRBJ1-5; v_call: TRBV12-3/TRBV12-4; cdr3_aa: CASVRDGTIQPQHF
j_call: TRBJ2-2; v_call: TRBV30; cdr3_aa: CAWTGAGRGNTGELFF
j_call: TRBJ2-1; v_call: TRBV9; cdr3_aa: CASSVGTQIPNEQFF
j_call: TRBJ2-3; v_call: TRBV20-1; cdr3_aa: CSARLAGGPSPDTQYF
j_call: TRBJ2-7; v_call: TRBV7-2; cdr3_aa: CASSPRERSYEQYF
j_call: TRBJ1-2; v_call: TRBV12-3/TRBV12-4; cdr3_aa: CAISARRSVFSYTF
j_call: TRBJ1-4; v_call: TRBV20-1; cdr3_aa: CSVPRGEKLFF
j_call: TRBJ1-1; v_call: TRBV7-2; cdr3_aa: CASSPFRGNTEAFF
j_call: TRBJ2-2; v_call: TRBV4-2; cdr3_aa: CASSQGTAGGPTGELFF
j_call: TRBJ2-7; v_call: TRBV27; cdr3_aa: CASRTANNEQYF
j_call: TRBJ1-3; v_call: TRBV2; cdr3_aa: CASRDRGYTIYF
j_call: TRBJ2-7; v_call: TRBV12-3/TRBV12-4; cdr3_aa: CASSLATRTSEQYF
j_call: TRBJ1-4; v_call: TRBV12-3/TRBV12-4; cdr3_aa: CASSLVGVGEKLFF
j_call: TRBJ2-1; v_call: TRBV10-3; cdr3_aa: CAIAGLGNNEQFF
j_call: TRBJ2-1; v_call: TRBV28; cdr3_aa: CASSYPGQPRFF
j_call: TRBJ2-1; v_call: TRBV4-3; cdr3_aa: CASSQDLLAGDNEQFF
j_call: TRBJ2-1; v_call: TRBV29-1; cdr3_aa: CSVELRQSSYNEQFF
j_call: TRBJ2-1; v_call: TRBV6-6; cdr3_aa: CASSYNGDNEQFF
j_call: TRBJ2-3; v_call: TRBV6-5; cdr3_aa: CASSTPPGLAINTQYF
j_call: TRBJ2-3; v_call: TRBV11-2; cdr3_aa: CASSPGRATDTQYF
j_call: TRBJ2-1; v_call: TRBV2; cdr3_aa: CASRGPLGDNEQFF
j_call: TRBJ2-7; v_call: TRBV7-9; cdr3_aa: CASTPGGYEQYF
j_call: TRBJ2-2; v_call: TRBV4-2; cdr3_aa: CASSPSPRTRVIGELFF
j_call: TRBJ2-7; v_call: TRBV5-1; cdr3_aa: CASSFVADTYEQYF
j_call: TRBJ2-5; v_call: TRBV6-5; cdr3_aa: CASSYDQRETQYF
j_call: TRBJ2-7; v_call: TRBV6-5; cdr3_aa: CASSYSTGPSYEQYF
j_call: TRBJ2-1; v_call: TRBV20-1; cdr3_aa: CSAREWWVYNEQFF
j_call: TRBJ2-1; v_call: TRBV5-1; cdr3_aa: CASSLGGTAYLQFF
j_call: TRBJ2-3; v_call: TRBV5-5; cdr3_aa: CASSRGGTNTQYF
j_call: TRBJ2-7; v_call: TRBV6-2/TRBV6-3; cdr3_aa: CASSYSNGTVSYEQYF
j_call: TRBJ1-2; v_call: TRBV7-3; cdr3_aa: CASGLPGQGRYGYTF
j_call: TRBJ2-5; v_call: TRBV6-5; cdr3_aa: CASRNIYRTGTYQETQYF
j_call: TRBJ2-7; v_call: TRBV20-1; cdr3_aa: CSARDFGRIEQYF
j_call: TRBJ2-5; v_call: TRBV20-1; cdr3_aa: CSVLEGGGSETQYF
j_call: TRBJ2-7; v_call: TRBV6-1; cdr3_aa: CASSEAGRGLSSYEQYF
j_call: TRBJ1-1; v_call: TRBV12-3/TRBV12-4; cdr3_aa: CASSLLKGSTEAFF
j_call: TRBJ2-3; v_call: TRBV20-1; cdr3_aa: CSAALDSGKTDTQYF
j_call: TRBJ1-2; v_call: TRBV5-5; cdr3_aa: CASRRDFPNGYTF
j_call: TRBJ2-3; v_call: TRBV12-3/TRBV12-4; cdr3_aa: CASSSDPRDTQYF
j_call: TRBJ2-1; v_call: TRBV12-3/TRBV12-4; cdr3_aa: CASALSGAGDEQFF
j_call: TRBJ2-1; v_call: TRBV20-1; cdr3_aa: CSAPTLSGEEQFF
j_call: TRBJ2-2; v_call: TRBV6-1; cdr3_aa: CASNLLAGGGTGELFF
j_call: TRBJ2-3; v_call: TRBV20-1; cdr3_aa: CSAGPTGLAGVTDTQYF
j_call: TRBJ1-2; v_call: TRBV18; cdr3_aa: CASSPGQSANYGYTF
j_call: TRBJ2-1; v_call: TRBV24-1; cdr3_aa: CATSDLRLAANEQFF
j_call: TRBJ1-2; v_call: TRBV10-3; cdr3_aa: CASSDGTNYGYTF
j_call: TRBJ1-1; v_call: TRBV12-3/TRBV12-4; cdr3_aa: CASSLGRASTEAFF
j_call: TRBJ2-3; v_call: TRBV12-3/TRBV12-4; cdr3_aa: CASSRVSTDTQYF